The sequence of this T cell receptor beta chain was determined in a study of identical twins. This clonotype was observed once. The cDNA had a unique molecular identifier and a template-switch universal primer site. TCRdb ran MiXCR on the 5' RACE reads and lists one entry per CDR3 protein. The repertoire has 400,000 to 550,000 distinct CDR3 sequences, approximately 24% of them found once; the top ten carry about 2.7%. The CDR3 is 14 residues long. The sample was also linked to a second study, of T cells expressing NK-cell markers. That paper notes: In roughly six donors, dominant CD3+CD56+NKG2C+ clonotypes ranked among the top 10 CD8+ clonotypes.

The clonotype comes from a woman aged 18-30 years in good health. Sequenced input: CD4+ T cells sorted from blood. This chain joins TRBV12-2 and TRBJ1-4. TRBV12-2 is a listed pseudogene. The CDR3 loop reads CASRLGGRNEKLFF. The CDR3 nucleotides read TGTGCAAGTCGCTTAGGCGGTCGCAATGAAAAACTGTTTTTT.